The rows below give T cell receptor beta chains drawn from one sample of a study of blood T cell repertoires in COVID-19. Using immunoSEQ multiplex PCR, the repertoire was profiled, and TCRdb retains in-frame clones only, with some absent. The sample includes about 200,000 clones, around 90% of them seen just once. Material for sequencing was PBMCs or T cells enriched from blood (not recorded which). The receptor set was obtained from a woman aged 25 to 39 who had recovered from COVID-19. Both conserved end residues are part of each CDR3. Fields, in order: CDR3 protein, CDR3 DNA, clone size, V gene, J gene, D gene. A D gene is named only where the DNA matches it firmly. Only part of the rows carry a size: once, few, many, or a class if the clone is expanded.

CATSAPGGRTDTQYF,TGTGCCACTTCCGCGCCAGGGGGCCGCACAGATACGCAGTATTTT,.,TRBV28,TRBJ2-3,TRBD1
CASSQVRTGDEKLFF,TGCGCCAGCAGCCAAGTGAGGACAGGGGATGAAAAACTGTTTTTT,.,TRBV4-1,TRBJ1-4,TRBD1
CASSYGASDTIYF,TGTGCCAGCAGTTATGGGGCTTCGGACACCATATATTTT,.,TRBV6-2/TRBV6-3,TRBJ1-3,.
CASSSTLLVGLYEQYF,TGTGCCAGCAGCTCTACCCTACTAGTCGGTCTTTACGAGCAGTACTTC,.,TRBV11-1,TRBJ2-7,.
CASSLSDSRNEQFF,TGTGCCAGCAGCTTATCGGACAGCCGTAATGAGCAGTTCTTC,.,TRBV7-3,TRBJ2-1,.
CASTQLAGGGNEQFF,TGCGCCAGCACCCAACTAGCGGGAGGAGGAAATGAGCAGTTCTTC,.,TRBV4-1,TRBJ2-1,TRBD2
CASTMGGGNTGELFF,TGTGCCAGCACCATGGGCGGGGGGAACACCGGGGAGCTGTTTTTT,once,TRBV28,TRBJ2-2,TRBD2
CASSGLGTGGSHYGYTF,TGTGCCAGCAGTGGCCTAGGAACAGGGGGCTCGCACTATGGCTACACCTTC,.,TRBV5-6,TRBJ1-2,TRBD1
CAATPLSSSGNTIYF,TGTGCCGCAACCCCCCTCTCGAGCTCTGGAAACACCATATATTTT,.,TRBV30,TRBJ1-3,.
CASSLSSNTEAFF,TGTGCCAGCAGCTTAAGCAGTAACACTGAAGCTTTCTTT,.,TRBV7-3,TRBJ1-1,.
CASSYIGGTEAFF,TGTGCCAGCAGTTATATCGGCGGGACTGAAGCTTTCTTT,.,TRBV6-2/TRBV6-3,TRBJ1-1,.
CASSYSGTGGVNEQFF,TGTGCCAGCAGCTATTCCGGGACAGGGGGGGTCAATGAGCAGTTCTTC,.,TRBV4-2,TRBJ2-1,TRBD1
CASSPRVNTIYF,TGTGCCAGCAGCCCGAGGGTTAACACCATATATTTT,.,TRBV28,TRBJ1-3,.
CASSPLSGWRTEAFF,TGTGCCAGCAGCCCCCTGTCCGGGTGGAGGACTGAAGCTTTCTTT,.,TRBV6-5,TRBJ1-1,.
CASSLGTVRQPQHF,TGTGCCAGCAGCCTTGGGACAGTCCGTCAGCCCCAGCATTTT,.,TRBV7-9,TRBJ1-5,TRBD1
CASSMDRRRNQPQHF,TGTGCCAGTAGTATGGACAGACGTCGCAATCAGCCCCAGCATTTT,.,TRBV19,TRBJ1-5,.
CASSHPGQGPGYTF,TGTGCCAGCAGCCATCCGGGACAGGGGCCTGGCTACACCTTC,.,TRBV4-2,TRBJ1-2,TRBD1
CASSQGAEQYF,TGTGCCAGCAGTCAAGGGGCCGAGCAGTACTTC,.,TRBV2,TRBJ2-7,.
CASTGTSGANVLTF,TGCGCCAGCACAGGAACCTCTGGGGCCAACGTCCTGACTTTC,.,TRBV5-1,TRBJ2-6,.
CASSVDRGGYTF,TGTGCCAGCAGCGTAGACAGGGGAGGCTACACCTTC,.,TRBV9,TRBJ1-2,TRBD1
CASSPRTSGGDNEQFF,TGTGCCAGCAGCCCGCGGACTAGCGGGGGAGACAATGAGCAGTTCTTC,.,TRBV7-3,TRBJ2-1,TRBD2
CASSYPPGGGEQFF,TGTGCCAGCAGTTACCCGCCAGGGGGCGGTGAGCAGTTCTTC,.,TRBV6-5,TRBJ2-1,TRBD1
CASSQAPGLAGGRYEQYF,TGCGCCAGCAGCCAAGCCCCGGGACTAGCGGGAGGGCGCTACGAGCAGTACTTC,once,TRBV4-1,TRBJ2-7,TRBD2
CASSPDRASTEAFF,TGTGCCAGCTCACCGGACAGGGCGAGCACTGAAGCTTTCTTT,.,TRBV18,TRBJ1-1,TRBD1
CATSDRGQGPYNEQFF,TGTGCCACCAGTGACCGTGGACAGGGCCCCTACAATGAGCAGTTCTTC,.,TRBV24-1,TRBJ2-1,TRBD1
CASSERGSDTGELFF,TGCGCCAGCAGTGAGAGGGGGTCGGACACCGGGGAGCTGTTTTTT,.,TRBV10-2,TRBJ2-2,.
CSVLTDTQYF,TGCAGCGTTCTCACAGATACGCAGTATTTT,.,TRBV29-1,TRBJ2-3,.
CASSPSRGVTDTQYF,TGTGCCAGCTCACCAAGCAGGGGAGTCACAGATACGCAGTATTTT,.,TRBV18,TRBJ2-3,.
CASSPEGAQPQHF,TGTGCCAGCAGCCCAGAGGGGGCCCAGCCCCAGCATTTT,once,TRBV7-9,TRBJ1-5,TRBD1
CAISESTSTDTQYF,TGTGCCATCAGTGAGTCAACTAGCACAGATACGCAGTATTTT,few,TRBV10-3,TRBJ2-3,.
CSVQAYNEQFF,TGCAGCGTTCAGGCATACAATGAGCAGTTCTTC,.,TRBV29-1,TRBJ2-1,.
CASSSGTGANVLTF,TGTGCCAGCAGCTCAGGCACTGGGGCCAACGTCCTGACTTTC,.,TRBV5-4,TRBJ2-6,.
CASSGPRQGHTEAFF,TGTGCCAGCAGTGGCCCCCGACAGGGTCACACTGAAGCTTTCTTT,.,TRBV6-2/TRBV6-3,TRBJ1-1,TRBD1
CATRRNTEAFF,TGTGCCACTAGGAGGAACACTGAAGCTTTCTTT,.,TRBV19,TRBJ1-1,.